The present entry profiles one T cell receptor (beta chain) with its context. CDR1 and CDR2 (germline): SQVTM, ANQGSEA. The ends lost 6 bases at V and 7 bases at J; junction bases unmatched: 9. This CDR3 region has 13 residues. The sample comes from a study of blood T cell repertoires in COVID-19. Study-level information: Samples taken during acute and convalescent COVID-19 were collected in the United States, Italy and Spain. T cells, B-cell-depleted T cells, or PBMCs provided the cDNA or gDNA that served as material.

How the authors handled the data: Estimation of nucleated cell counts relied on the amplification of reference gene primers. Sequencing used immunoSEQ multiplex PCR; TCRdb keeps in-frame clones, though not all of them. D and trimming come from the DNA, and the V and J calls and clone size come from that table. This sample has around 140,000 clones; around 88% occur once, and the top ten carry around 10%. Source material: peripheral blood. This chain connects TRBV29-1 to TRBJ1-5, with 7 bases fitting TRBD1. This clonotype was obtained from a middle-aged man with acute or convalescent COVID-19. The CDR3 region is CSVSPGGEQPQHF. Written as DNA, the CDR3 is TGCAGCGTATCACCAGGGGGAGAACAGCCCCAGCATTTT.